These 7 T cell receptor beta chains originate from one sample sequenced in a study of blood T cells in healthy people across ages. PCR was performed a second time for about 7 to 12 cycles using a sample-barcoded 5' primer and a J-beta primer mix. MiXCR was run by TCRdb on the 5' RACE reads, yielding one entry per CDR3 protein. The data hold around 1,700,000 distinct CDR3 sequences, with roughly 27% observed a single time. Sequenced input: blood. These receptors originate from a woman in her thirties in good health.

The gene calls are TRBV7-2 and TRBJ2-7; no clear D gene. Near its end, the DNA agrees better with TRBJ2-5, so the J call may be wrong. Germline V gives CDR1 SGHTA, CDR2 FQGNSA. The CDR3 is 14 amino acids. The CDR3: CASSLDRAFETQYF. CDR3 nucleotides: TGTGCCAGCAGCTTGGACCGGGCGTTCGAGACCCAGTACTTC.

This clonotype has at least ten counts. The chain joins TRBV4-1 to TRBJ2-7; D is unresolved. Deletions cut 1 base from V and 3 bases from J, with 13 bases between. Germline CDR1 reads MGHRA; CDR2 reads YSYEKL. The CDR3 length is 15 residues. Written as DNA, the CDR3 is TGCGCCAGCAGCCAAGCCACCTCGTCGGGCTACGAGCAGTACTTC. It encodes CASSQATSSGYEQYF.

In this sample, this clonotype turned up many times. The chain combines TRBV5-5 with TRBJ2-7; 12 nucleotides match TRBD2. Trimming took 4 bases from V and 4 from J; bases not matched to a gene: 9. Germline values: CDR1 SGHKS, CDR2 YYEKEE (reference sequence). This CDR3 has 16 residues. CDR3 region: CASSQHTSGRFYEQYF. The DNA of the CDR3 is TGTGCCAGCAGCCAACACACTAGCGGGAGGTTTTACGAGCAGTACTTC.

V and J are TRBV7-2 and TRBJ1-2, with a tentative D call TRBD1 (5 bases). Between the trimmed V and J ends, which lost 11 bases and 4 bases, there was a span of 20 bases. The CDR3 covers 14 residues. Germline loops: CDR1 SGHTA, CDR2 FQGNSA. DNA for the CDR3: TGTGCCGGCACTCCCCAGGGTATCGCCTATGGCTACACCTTC. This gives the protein CAGTPQGIAYGYTF.

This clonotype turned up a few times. The CDR3 DNA sequence: TGTGCCAGCAGCTTTTCGGGGGACCATGCGGAGACCCAGTACTTC. This encodes CASSFSGDHAETQYF. The chain recombines TRBV5-5 with TRBJ2-5; D may be TRBD2 (6 bases). V was cut by 2 bases and J by 5 bases, with 16 bases left in between. Germline CDR1 is SGHKS and CDR2 is YYEKEE (reference sequence). The CDR3 consists of 15 residues. The variable domain in full, with the rest retrieved from reference TRBV5-5 and TRBJ2-5, is DAGVTQSPTHLIKTRGQQVTLRCSPISGHKSVSWYQQVLGQGPQFIFQYYEKEERGRGNFPDRFSARQFPNYSSELNVNALLLGDSALYLCASSFSGDHAETQYFGPGTRLLVL.

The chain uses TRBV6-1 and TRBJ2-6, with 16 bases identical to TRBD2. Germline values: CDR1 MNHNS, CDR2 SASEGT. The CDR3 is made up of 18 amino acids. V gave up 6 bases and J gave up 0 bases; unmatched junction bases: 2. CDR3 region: CASRGLAGGYSGANVLTF. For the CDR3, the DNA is TGTGCCAGCAGGGGACTAGCGGGGGGGTACTCTGGGGCCAACGTCCTGACTTTC.

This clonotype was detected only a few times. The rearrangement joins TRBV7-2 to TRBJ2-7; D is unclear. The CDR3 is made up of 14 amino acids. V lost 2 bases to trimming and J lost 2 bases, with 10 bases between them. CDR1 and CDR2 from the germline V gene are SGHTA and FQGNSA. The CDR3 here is CASSLNPGPYEQYF. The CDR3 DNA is TGTGCCAGCAGCTTAAACCCCGGACCCTACGAGCAGTACTTC.